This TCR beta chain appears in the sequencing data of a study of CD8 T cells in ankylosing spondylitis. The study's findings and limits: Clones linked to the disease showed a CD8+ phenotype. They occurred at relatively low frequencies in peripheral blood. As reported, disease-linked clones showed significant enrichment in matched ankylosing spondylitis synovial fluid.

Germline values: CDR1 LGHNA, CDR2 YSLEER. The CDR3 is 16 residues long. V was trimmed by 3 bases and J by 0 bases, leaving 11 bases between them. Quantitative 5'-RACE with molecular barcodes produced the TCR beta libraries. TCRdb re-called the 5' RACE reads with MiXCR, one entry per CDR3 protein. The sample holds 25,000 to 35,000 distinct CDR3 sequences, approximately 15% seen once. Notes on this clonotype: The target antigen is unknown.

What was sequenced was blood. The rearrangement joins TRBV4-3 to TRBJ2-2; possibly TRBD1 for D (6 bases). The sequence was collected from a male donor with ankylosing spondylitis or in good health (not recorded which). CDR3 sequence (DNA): TGCGCCAGCAGCCAGAGACGGACAGCGAACACCGGGGAGCTGTTTTTT. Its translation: CASSQRRTANTGELFF.